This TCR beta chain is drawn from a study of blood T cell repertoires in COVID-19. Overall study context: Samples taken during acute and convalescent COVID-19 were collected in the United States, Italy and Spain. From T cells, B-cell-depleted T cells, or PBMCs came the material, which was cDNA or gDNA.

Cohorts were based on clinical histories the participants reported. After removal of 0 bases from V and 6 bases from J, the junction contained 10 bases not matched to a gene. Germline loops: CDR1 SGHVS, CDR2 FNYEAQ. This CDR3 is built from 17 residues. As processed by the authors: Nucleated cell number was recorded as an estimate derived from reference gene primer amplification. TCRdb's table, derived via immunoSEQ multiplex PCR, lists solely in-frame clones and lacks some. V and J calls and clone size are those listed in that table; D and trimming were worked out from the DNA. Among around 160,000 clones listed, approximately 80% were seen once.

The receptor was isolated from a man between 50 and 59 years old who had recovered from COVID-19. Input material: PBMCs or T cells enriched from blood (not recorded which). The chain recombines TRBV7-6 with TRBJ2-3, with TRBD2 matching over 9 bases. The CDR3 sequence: CASSLAPGHSGGDTQYF. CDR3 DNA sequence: TGTGCCAGCAGCTTAGCACCGGGCCATAGCGGGGGTGATACGCAGTATTTT.